Following are 25 T cell receptor beta chains from one sample sequenced in a study of T cells in Graves' hyperthyroidism and ophthalmopathy. It was RNA transcripts that yielded the amplified TCR beta CDR3 regions. HTBI primers drove first-round RT-PCR of the TCR CDR3. TCRdb redid the calling of the multiplex PCR reads with MiXCR, one entry per CDR3 protein. The sample has 500,000 to 600,000 distinct CDR3 sequences; more than 45% are singletons. The sequenced sample was peripheral blood or thyroid tissue (not recorded which). The source of these receptors is a woman younger than 35 with Graves' hyperthyroidism.

About this clonotype itself: A much larger clone sits a single nucleotide away, making a read error possible. The V and J genes are TRBV7-2 and TRBJ1-5; 8 bases match TRBD1. The germline V gene encodes CDR1 SGHTA and CDR2 FQGNSA. The CDR3 is 17 amino acids. V dropped 8 bases and J dropped 0; count of bases not matched to a gene: 12. In DNA form, the CDR3 reads TGTGCCAGCGGCCACGGACAGGGAGGTTATAGCAATCAGCCCCAGCATTTT. Its translation: CASGHGQGGYSNQPQHF.

Comments on this clonotype: One base away lies a much larger clone, so this may be a sequencing read error. The chain couples TRBV19 to TRBJ2-5; D is uncertain. Germline V lookup: CDR1 LNHDA, CDR2 SQIVND (reference sequence). This CDR3 region has 14 residues. The germline V and J ends were trimmed by 9 bases and 2 bases, with 16 bases remaining between them. CDR3 bases: TGTGCCAGCAGTTACGGTTGGACGCAAGAGACCCAGTACTTC. Its protein is CASSYGWTQETQYF.

The gene calls are TRBV20-1 and TRBJ1-4; 8 bases match TRBD1. CDR3 length: 15 amino acids. Trimming took 6 bases from V and 8 from J; bases not matched to a gene: 14. Looked up from germline, CDR1 is DFQATT and CDR2 is SNEGSKA (reference sequence). CDR3 protein: CSASQGGGGGEKLFF. The CDR3 DNA sequence: TGCAGTGCGTCACAGGGGGGGGGGGGAGGCGAAAAACTGTTTTTT.

Many counts were recorded for this clonotype. The chain uses TRBV4-3 and TRBJ2-2; TRBD1 agrees at 7 bases. Trimming removed 5 bases from V and 8 bases from J; junction bases left unmatched: 14. This CDR3 spans 16 amino acids. Germline loops: CDR1 LGHNA, CDR2 YSLEER. The CDR3 bases are TGCGCCAGCAGCGAACCCGGGACAGATATCCTTGGGGAGCTGTTTTTT. It encodes CASSEPGTDILGELFF.

The V call is TRBV15, the J call TRBJ1-5, with 7 bases fitting TRBD1. CDR3 length equals 15 residues. J lost 7 bases, V lost 3 bases, and 9 bases had no gene match. Per the germline V gene, CDR1 is LNHNV and CDR2 is YYDKDF (reference sequence). The CDR3 sequence: CATSSDRAGFQPQHF. The CDR3, as DNA: TGTGCCACCAGCAGCGACAGGGCAGGATTCCAGCCCCAGCATTTT.

V is TRBV20-1 and J is TRBJ1-2, with D possibly matching TRBD1 (6 bases). CDR1 is DFQATT and CDR2 is SNEGSKA in the germline V gene (reference sequence). V was pared by 2 bases and J by 5 bases, with 15 bases between. This CDR3 comprises 14 residues. CDR3 region: CSARLAGDLYGYTF. CDR3 bases: TGCAGTGCTAGACTAGCAGGGGATCTTTATGGCTACACCTTC.

Regarding this clonotype: Sequence at one end of the junction differs from germline and may be a read error. This chain joins TRBV6-1 and TRBJ2-7; TRBD2 matches 10 bases. There are 12 residues in the CDR3. Germline lookup yields CDR1 MNHNS and CDR2 SASEGT. This CDR3 reads CANGLADGGFSF. CDR3 coding DNA: TGTGCCAACGGACTAGCGGACGGGGGGTTTTCCTTC.

This clonotype has a count of ten or more. V and J are TRBV9 and TRBJ1-4; a weak D match, TRBD1 (6 bases). The germline gives CDR1 SGDLS, CDR2 YYNGEE. Trimming removed 4 bases from V and 8 bases from J, with 15 bases in between. This CDR3 is 14 amino acids long. This CDR3 is CASSNQGGGEKLFF. DNA of the CDR3: TGTGCCAGCAGCAATCAAGGGGGGGGCGAAAAACTGTTTTTT.

There are many counts of this clonotype. V is TRBV10-3 and J is TRBJ2-6; D unclear. Trimming stripped 10 bases from V and 4 bases from J, with 14 bases between. The CDR3 runs to 14 residues. Germline loops: CDR1 ENHRY, CDR2 SYGVKD. CDR3: CATKPGPGANVLTF. The CDR3 DNA reads TGTGCCACCAAGCCAGGTCCCGGGGCCAACGTCCTGACTTTC.

V is TRBV7-7 and J is TRBJ2-5; D possibly corresponds to TRBD1 (6 bases). The CDR3 sequence is 13 residues long. Germline V gives CDR1 SSHAT, CDR2 FNYEAQ (reference sequence). The CDR3 protein is CARATGLQETQYF. CDR3 sequence (DNA): TGTGCTAGAGCAACAGGGTTGCAAGAGACCCAGTACTTC.

The sample holds a few counts of this clonotype. The chain combines TRBV3-1 with TRBJ1-1; no reliable D call. V was clipped by 2 bases and J by 4 bases, with 11 bases between them. In germline, CDR1 is LGHDT, CDR2 YNNKEL (reference sequence). The CDR3 covers 14 residues. In DNA form, the CDR3 reads TGTGCCAGCAGCCAATCCACGGACGGCACTGAAGCTTTCTTT. Translated: CASSQSTDGTEAFF.

V usage is TRBV11-3 and J usage is TRBJ1-4; TRBD1 matches 7 bases. CDR1 is SGHNT, CDR2 YENEEA, per germline. J gave up 5 bases and V 5 bases, and 8 bases lay outside the gene matches. The CDR3 totals 15 residues. The CDR3 DNA is TGTGCCAGCAGCCCGAACAGGGGCGTGAATGAAAAACTGTTTTTT. Amino acid sequence: CASSPNRGVNEKLFF.

At least ten counts were recorded for this clonotype. The rearrangement links TRBV12-3 or TRBV12-4 to TRBJ1-2; no clear D gene. This CDR3 has 11 amino acids. V lost 4 bases to trimming and J lost 5 bases, with 5 bases between them. CDR3 residues: CASSYAYGYTF. CDR3 coding DNA: TGTGCCAGCAGTTATGCTTATGGCTACACCTTC.

Ten or more counts support this clonotype. The rearrangement joins TRBV20-1 to TRBJ2-7; 8 nucleotides line up with TRBD2. With 6 bases clipped from V and 0 bases from J, the junction kept 10 bases outside the gene matches. The CDR3 is 15 amino acids. Germline V gene lookup returns CDR1 DFQATT and CDR2 SNEGSKA (reference sequence). The chain's CDR3 is CSALRSGGRSYEQYF. CDR3 nucleotide sequence: TGCAGTGCCCTTCGAAGCGGGGGCCGCTCCTACGAGCAGTACTTC.

The chain couples TRBV30 to TRBJ2-5; D not resolved. The V gene's germline CDR1 is GTSNPN and CDR2 SVGIG (reference sequence). The CDR3 contains 12 residues. Trimming removed 0 bases at V and 7 bases at J, with 9 bases between. The CDR3 loop is CAWSVGWVTQYF. CDR3 DNA: TGTGCCTGGAGTGTAGGGTGGGTGACCCAGTACTTC.

At least ten counts were recorded for this clonotype. The V and J genes are TRBV27 and TRBJ2-7; no clear D. Germline lookup yields CDR1 MNHEY and CDR2 SMNVEV (reference sequence). CDR3 length: 11 amino acids. V lost 4 bases, J lost 7 bases, and 8 bases lay in between. CDR3 DNA: TGTGCCAGCAGTTCCCTTGGGGAGCAGTACTTC. Protein product: CASSSLGEQYF.

The J gene is TRBJ2-7, the V gene TRBV12-3 or TRBV12-4, with 7 bases identical to TRBD2. The better agreement between TRBJ2-1 and the DNA end casts doubt on the J call. The CDR3 loop spans 14 amino acids. CDR3 loop: CASWAGVWLNEQFF. The CDR3 DNA reads as TGTGCCAGCTGGGCGGGAGTATGGTTGAATGAGCAGTTCTTC.

This clonotype was seen only a few times. The chain recombines TRBV12-3 or TRBV12-4 with TRBJ2-2; D is possibly TRBD2 (5 bases). Trimming shortened V by 2 bases and J by 7 bases, and 8 bases separated the two germline ends. The CDR3 consists of 13 residues. The CDR3 loop reads CASSLSGSGELFF. CDR3 nucleotide sequence: TGTGCCAGCAGTTTATCGGGAAGCGGGGAGCTGTTTTTT.

This clonotype was observed at least ten times. The chain joins TRBV7-9 to TRBJ1-6, with TRBD1 matching 8 bases. Germline CDR1 reads SEHNR; CDR2 reads FQNEAQ (reference sequence). The CDR3 loop spans 15 amino acids. V lost 5 bases, J lost 6 bases, and 6 bases stayed unmatched. The CDR3 loop reads CASSLSDRGNSPLHF. CDR3 bases: TGTGCCAGCAGCCTTTCAGACAGGGGTAATTCACCCCTCCACTTT.

About this clonotype: A single base separates this from a much larger clone, so it may be a read error. This sequence joins TRBV5-1 and TRBJ2-7, with 10 bases lining up with TRBD1. The CDR3 sequence is 15 residues long. The V gene's germline CDR1 is SGHRS and CDR2 YFSETQ. For the CDR3, the DNA is TGCGCCAGCGGCTTGACAGGGGGCGCCTTAGATGAGCAGTACTTC. It yields the protein CASGLTGGALDEQYF.

At least ten counts were recorded for this clonotype. The V and J genes are TRBV9 and TRBJ1-5; D ambiguous. Trimming took 0 bases from V and 4 from J, leaving 5 bases between them. The germline V gene has CDR1 SGDLS and CDR2 YYNGEE. This CDR3 has 13 amino acids. This chain's CDR3 is CASSVAPNQPQHF. The CDR3 DNA reads as TGTGCCAGCAGCGTAGCCCCGAATCAGCCCCAGCATTTT.

This clonotype was picked up many times. In DNA form, the CDR3 reads TGTGCCAGCAGCCAGAGGACAGGGTCTCAGCCCCAGCATTTT. Its protein is CASSQRTGSQPQHF. The genes are TRBV3-1 and TRBJ1-5; TRBD1 matches at 8 bases. V lost 3 bases to trimming and J lost 6 bases; unmatched junction nucleotides: 4. The CDR3 consists of 14 residues. Germline V CDR1 and CDR2: LGHDT, YNNKEL (reference sequence).

On this clonotype: A read error is possible here, since a much larger clone lies one base away. The rearrangement uses TRBV20-1 and TRBJ2-7; 7 bases fit TRBD2. The CDR3 is made up of 16 amino acids. V trimming: 1 base; J trimming: 4 bases; junction bases outside the gene matches: 13. Germline values: CDR1 DFQATT, CDR2 SNEGSKA (reference sequence). The CDR3 spells CSARGGGGEGFYEQYF. CDR3 nucleotide sequence: TGCAGTGCTAGAGGCGGCGGGGGAGAGGGCTTTTACGAGCAGTACTTC.

The chain recombines TRBV15 with TRBJ2-7; TRBD1 matches 7 bases. This CDR3 has 13 residues. Germline CDR1 LNHNV, CDR2 YYDKDF (reference sequence). Trimming took 5 bases from V and 0 from J; bases not matched to a gene: 1. CDR3 nucleotide sequence: TGTGCCACCAGCGGGGACAGCTCCTACGAGCAGTACTTC. It encodes CATSGDSSYEQYF.

This chain joins TRBV4-1 and TRBJ1-5; a weak D match, TRBD1 (6 bases). Germline CDR1 and CDR2: MGHRA and YSYEKL. The CDR3 totals 18 residues. V was cut by 0 bases and J by 3 bases, with 18 bases left in between. The CDR3 region is CASSQDRRRQGINQPQHF. The CDR3 nucleotides read TGCGCCAGCAGCCAAGACCGAAGGCGGCAGGGGATCAATCAGCCCCAGCATTTT.